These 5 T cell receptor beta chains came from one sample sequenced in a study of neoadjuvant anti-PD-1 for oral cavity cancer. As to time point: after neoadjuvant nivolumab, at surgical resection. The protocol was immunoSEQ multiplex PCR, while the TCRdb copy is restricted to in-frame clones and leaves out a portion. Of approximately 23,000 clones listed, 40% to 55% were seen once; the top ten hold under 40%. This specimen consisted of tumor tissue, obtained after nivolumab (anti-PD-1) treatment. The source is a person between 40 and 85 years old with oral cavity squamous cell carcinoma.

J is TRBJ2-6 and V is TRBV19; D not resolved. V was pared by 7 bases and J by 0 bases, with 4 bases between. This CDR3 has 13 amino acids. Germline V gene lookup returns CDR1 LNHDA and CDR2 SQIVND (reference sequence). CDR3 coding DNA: TGTGCCAGTATGAGCTCTGGGGCCAACGTCCTGACTTTC. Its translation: CASMSSGANVLTF.

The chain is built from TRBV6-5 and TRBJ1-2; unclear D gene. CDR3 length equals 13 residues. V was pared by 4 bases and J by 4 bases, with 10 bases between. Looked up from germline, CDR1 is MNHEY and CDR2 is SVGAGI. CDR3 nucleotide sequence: TGTGCCAGCAGTTTACTTGGCCGCTATGGCTACACCTTC. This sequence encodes CASSLLGRYGYTF.

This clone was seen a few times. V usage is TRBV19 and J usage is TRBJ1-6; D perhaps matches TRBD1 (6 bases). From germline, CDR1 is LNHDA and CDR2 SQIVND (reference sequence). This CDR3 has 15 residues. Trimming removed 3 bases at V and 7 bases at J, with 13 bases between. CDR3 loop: CASSMAGTPNSPLHF. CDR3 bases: TGTGCCAGTAGTATGGCGGGGACACCGAATTCACCCCTCCACTTT.

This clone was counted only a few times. DNA for the CDR3: TGTGCCAGCAGCGCGAAGACGGGGCTGTTGTACTTC. Encoded protein: CASSAKTGLLYF. This chain uses TRBV9 with TRBJ2-7; tentatively, D is TRBD1 or TRBD2 (5 bases each). Trimming removed 3 bases from V and 12 bases from J, with 16 bases in between. The CDR3 consists of 12 residues. CDR1 is SGDLS, CDR2 YYNGEE, per germline.

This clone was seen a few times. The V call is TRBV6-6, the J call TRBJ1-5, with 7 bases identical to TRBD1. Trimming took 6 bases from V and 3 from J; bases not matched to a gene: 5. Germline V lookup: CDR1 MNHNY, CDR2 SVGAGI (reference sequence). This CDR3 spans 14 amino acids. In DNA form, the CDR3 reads TGTGCCAGCAGAAACAGGGGAGACAATCAGCCCCAGCATTTT. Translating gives CASRNRGDNQPQHF.